The 3 T cell receptor beta chains below come from one sample, sequenced in a study of CD8 T cells in ankylosing spondylitis. TCRdb ran MiXCR on the 5' RACE reads and lists one entry per CDR3 protein. Among 350,000 or so distinct CDR3 sequences listed, around 10% were seen once. Sample: blood, either unsorted or a sorted T cell fraction (not recorded which). These receptors originate from a female donor with ankylosing spondylitis or in good health (not recorded which).

This clonotype was counted many times. V is TRBV28 and J is TRBJ1-5, with TRBD1 as a possible D gene (5 bases). This CDR3 contains 15 residues. Trimming left V 6 bases short and J 5 bases short, with 17 bases between. Germline-derived CDR1 and CDR2 are MDHEN and SYDVKM. CDR3 nucleotides: TGTGCCAGCAGGTTTACGACAGAGAAGCATCAGCCCCAGCATTTT. This sequence encodes CASRFTTEKHQPQHF.

Concerning this clonotype: Possible read error: a much larger clone is one base away. The chain is built from TRBV7-8 and TRBJ2-1, with 8 nucleotides matching TRBD2. CDR3 size: 13 residues. From germline, CDR1 is SGHVS and CDR2 FQNEAQ. CDR3 coding DNA: TGTGCCGGCAGCTTATACGGGGGGGATGAGCAGTTCTTC. Translating it yields CAGSLYGGDEQFF.

The chain carries TRBV21-1 and TRBJ2-2. TRBV21-1 is a known pseudogene. This CDR3 has 15 amino acids. CDR3 sequence (DNA): TGTGCCAGCAGCAAAGCGTGGACGAACACCGGGGAGCTGTTTTTT. Protein product: CASSKAWTNTGELFF.